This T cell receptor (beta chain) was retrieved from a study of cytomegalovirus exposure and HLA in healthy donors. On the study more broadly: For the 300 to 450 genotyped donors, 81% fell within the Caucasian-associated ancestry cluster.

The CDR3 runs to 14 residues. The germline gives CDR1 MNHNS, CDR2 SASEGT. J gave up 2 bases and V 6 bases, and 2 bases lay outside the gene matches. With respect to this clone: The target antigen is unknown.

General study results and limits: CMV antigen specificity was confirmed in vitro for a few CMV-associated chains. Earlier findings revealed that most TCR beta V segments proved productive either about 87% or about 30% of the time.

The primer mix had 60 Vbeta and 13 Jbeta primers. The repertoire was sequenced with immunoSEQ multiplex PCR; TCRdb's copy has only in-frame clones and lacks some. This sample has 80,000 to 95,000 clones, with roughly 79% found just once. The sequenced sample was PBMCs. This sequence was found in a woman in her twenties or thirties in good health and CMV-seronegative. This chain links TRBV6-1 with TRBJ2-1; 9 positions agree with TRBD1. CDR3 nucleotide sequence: TGTGCCAGCAGCGGACAGGGGCCCTACAATGAGCAGTTCTTC. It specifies CASSGQGPYNEQFF.